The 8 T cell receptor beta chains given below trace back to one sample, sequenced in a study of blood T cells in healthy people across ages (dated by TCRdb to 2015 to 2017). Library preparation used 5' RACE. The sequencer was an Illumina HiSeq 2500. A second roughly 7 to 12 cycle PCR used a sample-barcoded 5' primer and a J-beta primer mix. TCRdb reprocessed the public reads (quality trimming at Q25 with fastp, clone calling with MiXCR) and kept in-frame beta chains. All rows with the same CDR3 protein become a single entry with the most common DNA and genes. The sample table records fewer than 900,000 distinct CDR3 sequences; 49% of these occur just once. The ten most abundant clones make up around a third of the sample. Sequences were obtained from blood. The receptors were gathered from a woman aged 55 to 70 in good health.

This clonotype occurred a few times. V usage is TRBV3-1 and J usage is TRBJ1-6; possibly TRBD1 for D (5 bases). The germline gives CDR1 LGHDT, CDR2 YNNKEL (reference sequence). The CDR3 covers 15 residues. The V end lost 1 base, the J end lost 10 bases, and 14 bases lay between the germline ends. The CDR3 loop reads CASSQGGTATSPLHF. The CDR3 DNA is TGTGCCAGCAGCCAAGGGGGGACGGCGACATCACCCCTCCACTTT.

CDR3 residues: CAWSTEGQLYTEAFF. CDR3 DNA sequence: TGTGCCTGGAGCACAGAGGGACAGCTTTACACTGAAGCTTTCTTT. The rearrangement links TRBV30 to TRBJ1-1; 7 bases map to TRBD1. In germline, CDR1 is GTSNPN, CDR2 SVGIG (reference sequence). The CDR3 has 15 residues. The V and J ends lost 3 bases and 3 bases, in that order; junction bases with no gene match: 10.

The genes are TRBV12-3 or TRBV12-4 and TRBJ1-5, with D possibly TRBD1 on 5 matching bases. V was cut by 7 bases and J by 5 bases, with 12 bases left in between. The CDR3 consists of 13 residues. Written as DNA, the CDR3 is TGTGCCAGCAAGAGGGACGGAGATCAGCCCCAGCATTTT. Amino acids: CASKRDGDQPQHF.

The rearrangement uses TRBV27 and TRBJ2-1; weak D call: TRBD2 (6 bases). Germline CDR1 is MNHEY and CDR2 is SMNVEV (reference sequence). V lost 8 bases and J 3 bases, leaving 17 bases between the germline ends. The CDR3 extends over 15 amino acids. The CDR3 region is CASCQGRAGYNEQFF. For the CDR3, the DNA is TGTGCCAGCTGCCAGGGACGAGCGGGCTACAATGAGCAGTTCTTC.

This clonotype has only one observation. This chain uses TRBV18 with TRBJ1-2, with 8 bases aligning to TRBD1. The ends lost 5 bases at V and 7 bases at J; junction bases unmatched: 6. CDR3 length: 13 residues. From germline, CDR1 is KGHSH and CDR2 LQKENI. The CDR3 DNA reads TGTGCCAGCTCATCCTGGACAGGGCCTGGCTACACCTTC. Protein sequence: CASSSWTGPGYTF.

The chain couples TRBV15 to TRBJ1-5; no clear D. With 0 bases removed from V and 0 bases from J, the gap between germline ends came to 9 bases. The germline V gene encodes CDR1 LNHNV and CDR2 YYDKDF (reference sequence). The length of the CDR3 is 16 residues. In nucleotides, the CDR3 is TGTGCCACCAGCAGAGATTTAGGGTATAGCAATCAGCCCCAGCATTTT. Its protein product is CATSRDLGYSNQPQHF.

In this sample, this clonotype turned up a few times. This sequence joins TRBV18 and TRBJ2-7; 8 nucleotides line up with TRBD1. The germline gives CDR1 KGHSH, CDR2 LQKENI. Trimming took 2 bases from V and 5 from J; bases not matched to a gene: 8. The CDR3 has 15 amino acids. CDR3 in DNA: TGTGCCAGCTCACCAAAAGGACAGGGAATCCACGAGCAGTACTTC. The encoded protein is CASSPKGQGIHEQYF.

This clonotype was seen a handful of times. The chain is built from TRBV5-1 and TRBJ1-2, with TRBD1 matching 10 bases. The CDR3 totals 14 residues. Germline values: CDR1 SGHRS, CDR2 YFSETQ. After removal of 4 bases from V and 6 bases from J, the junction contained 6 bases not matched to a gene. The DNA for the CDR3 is TGCGCCAGCAGCGAGGACAGGGGGATTGATGGCTACACCTTC. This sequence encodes CASSEDRGIDGYTF.